The present T cell receptor (beta chain) was sequenced within a study of blood T cell repertoires in COVID-19. Study details: The United States, Italy and Spain were the sources of the acute and convalescent COVID-19 samples.

During active infection, Seattle patients enrolled and were then monitored through disease. The CDR3 is 12 residues long. Per germline, CDR1 SGDLS and CDR2 YYNGEE. Trimming stripped 0 bases from V and 8 bases from J, with 6 bases between. Original methodology: Amplification with reference gene primers provided the estimates of nucleated cell counts. Generated by immunoSEQ multiplex PCR, the TCRdb table keeps only in-frame clones and is missing some. That table supplies the V and J calls and clone size; D and trimming were determined from the DNA. The sample yields some 270,000 clones, about 82% seen once.

The TCR was taken from a woman of 80 years or more with COVID-19, enrolled during active disease. Sequences were obtained from peripheral blood. The V gene is TRBV9, the J gene TRBJ1-3; D call uncertain. CDR3 loop: CASSVDRDTIYF. In nucleotides, the CDR3 is TGTGCCAGCAGCGTAGATCGGGACACCATATATTTT.